The present entry profiles one T cell receptor (beta chain) with its context. Living in 24 US areas, the participants were between roughly 18 and 95 years of age. Allocation to cohorts depended on clinical history reported by the participants. This record belongs to a study of blood T cell repertoires in COVID-19. This table comes from immunoSEQ multiplex PCR, and its TCRdb copy is limited to in-frame clones, with some not included. The table includes more than 300,000 clones, about nine tenths detected once. Unmatched junction bases numbered 4, after V lost 5 bases and J lost 4 bases. The germline V gene encodes CDR1 SGHNT and CDR2 YENEEA. The CDR3 extends over 13 amino acids.

The TCR comes from a man aged 30 to 45 who had recovered from COVID-19. Sequencing was carried out using PBMCs or T cells enriched from blood (not recorded which). The chain uses TRBV11-3 and TRBJ1-1, with 7 bases aligning to TRBD1. The CDR3 DNA follows: TGTGCCAGCAGCAAGGACAGGAGCACTGAAGCTTTCTTT. Its protein product is CASSKDRSTEAFF.